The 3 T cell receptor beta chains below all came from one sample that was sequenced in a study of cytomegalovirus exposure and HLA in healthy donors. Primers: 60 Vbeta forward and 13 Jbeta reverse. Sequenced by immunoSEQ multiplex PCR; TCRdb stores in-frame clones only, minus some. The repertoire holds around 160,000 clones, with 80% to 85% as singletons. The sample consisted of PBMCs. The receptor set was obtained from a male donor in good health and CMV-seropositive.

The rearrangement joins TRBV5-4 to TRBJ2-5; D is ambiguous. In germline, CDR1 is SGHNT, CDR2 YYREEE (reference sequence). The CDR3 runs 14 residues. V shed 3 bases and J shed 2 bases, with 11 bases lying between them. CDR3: CASSSITAQETQYF. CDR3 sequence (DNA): TGTGCCAGCAGCTCCATAACAGCACAAGAGACCCAGTACTTC.

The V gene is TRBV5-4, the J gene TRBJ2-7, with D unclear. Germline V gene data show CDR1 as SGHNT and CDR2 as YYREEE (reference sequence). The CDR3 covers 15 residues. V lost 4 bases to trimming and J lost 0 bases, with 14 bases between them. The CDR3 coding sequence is TGTGCCAGCAGCGCAACAGCTTCACCCTCCTACGAGCAGTACTTC. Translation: CASSATASPSYEQYF. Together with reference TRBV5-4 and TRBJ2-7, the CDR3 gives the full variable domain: ETGVTQSPTHLIKTRGQQVTLRCSSQSGHNTVSWYQQALGQGPQFIFQYYREEENGRGNFPPRFSGLQFPNYSSELNVNALELDDSALYLCASSATASPSYEQYFGPGTRLTVT.

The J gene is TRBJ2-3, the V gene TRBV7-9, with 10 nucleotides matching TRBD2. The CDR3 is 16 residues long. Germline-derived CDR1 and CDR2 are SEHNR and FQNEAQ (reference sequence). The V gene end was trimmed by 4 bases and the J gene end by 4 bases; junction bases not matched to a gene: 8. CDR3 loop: CASSWEREGHPDTQYF. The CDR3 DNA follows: TGTGCCAGCAGCTGGGAGCGGGAGGGCCATCCAGATACGCAGTATTTT.